This TCR beta chain was retrieved from a study of blood T cell repertoires in COVID-19. The table came from immunoSEQ multiplex PCR; TCRdb's copy has only in-frame clones and leaves some out. Of approximately 220,000 clones in the sample, 83% were seen once. The CDR3 extends over 17 amino acids. The germline V gene encodes CDR1 WNHNN and CDR2 SYGVQD (reference sequence). V was pared by 8 bases and J by 1 base, with 21 bases between. The chain employs TRBV10-1 and TRBJ2-4; tentative D call: TRBD1 (6 bases). The TCR originated in a woman in her forties who had been exposed to COVID-19. Source material: PBMCs or T cells enriched from blood (not recorded which). The CDR3 is CASGKYRECGAKNIQYF. The DNA for the CDR3 is TGCGCCAGCGGTAAATACAGGGAATGCGGTGCCAAAAACATTCAGTACTTC.